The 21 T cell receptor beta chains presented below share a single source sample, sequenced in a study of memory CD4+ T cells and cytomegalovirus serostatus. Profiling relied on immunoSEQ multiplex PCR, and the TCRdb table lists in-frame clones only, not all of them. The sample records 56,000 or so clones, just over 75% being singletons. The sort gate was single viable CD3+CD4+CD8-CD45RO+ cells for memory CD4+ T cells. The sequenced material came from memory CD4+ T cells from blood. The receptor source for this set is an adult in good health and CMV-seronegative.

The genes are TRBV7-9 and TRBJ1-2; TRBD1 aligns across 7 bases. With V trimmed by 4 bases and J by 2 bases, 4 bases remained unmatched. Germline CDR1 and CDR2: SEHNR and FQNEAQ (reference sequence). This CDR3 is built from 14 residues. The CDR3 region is CASSSQTGNYGYTF. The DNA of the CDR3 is TGTGCCAGCAGCTCCCAGACAGGGAACTATGGCTACACCTTC.

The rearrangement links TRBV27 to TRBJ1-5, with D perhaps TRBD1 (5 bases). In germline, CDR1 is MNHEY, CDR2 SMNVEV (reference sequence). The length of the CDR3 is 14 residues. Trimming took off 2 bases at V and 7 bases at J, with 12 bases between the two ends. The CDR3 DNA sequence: TGTGCCAGCAGTTTAATGCAGGGTCACCAGCCCCAGCATTTT. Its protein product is CASSLMQGHQPQHF.

In DNA, the CDR3 is TGTGCCAGCAGTTTCCAGGGACAGGTATACTACGAGCAGTACTTC. Translated, it gives CASSFQGQVYYEQYF. The chain links TRBV28 to TRBJ2-7; 8 nucleotides line up with TRBD1. CDR1 is MDHEN, CDR2 SYDVKM, per germline. J was trimmed by 3 bases and V by 3 bases; bases with no gene match: 7. This CDR3 comprises 15 residues.

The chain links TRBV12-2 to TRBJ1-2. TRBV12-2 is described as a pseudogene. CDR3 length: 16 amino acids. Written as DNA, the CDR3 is TGTGCAAGTCCTAAAGCGGGACCGCAATTTTGCTATGGCTACACCTTC. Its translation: CASPKAGPQFCYGYTF.

The CDR3 bases are TGTGCCAGTAGCAACTCCAGGGTGAGGAACACTGAAGCTTTCTTT. Translating it yields CASSNSRVRNTEAFF. The chain combines TRBV19 with TRBJ1-1; D is possibly TRBD1 (5 bases). Germline CDR1 reads LNHDA; CDR2 reads SQIVND (reference sequence). The CDR3 extends over 15 amino acids. V lost 6 bases and J 1 base, leaving 15 bases between the germline ends.

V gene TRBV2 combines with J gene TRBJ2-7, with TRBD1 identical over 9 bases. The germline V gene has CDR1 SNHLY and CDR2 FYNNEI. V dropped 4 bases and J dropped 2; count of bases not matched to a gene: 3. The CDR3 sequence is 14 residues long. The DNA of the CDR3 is TGTGCCAGCAGTGTAACAGGGGGCCCCTACGAGCAGTACTTC. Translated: CASSVTGGPYEQYF.

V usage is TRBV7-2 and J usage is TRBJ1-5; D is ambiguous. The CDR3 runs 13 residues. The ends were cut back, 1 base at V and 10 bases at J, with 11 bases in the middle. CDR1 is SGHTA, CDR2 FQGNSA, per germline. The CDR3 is CASSLGTQRPQHF. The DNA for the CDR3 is TGTGCCAGCAGCTTAGGCACCCAGAGACCCCAGCATTTT. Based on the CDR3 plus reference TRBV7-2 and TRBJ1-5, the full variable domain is GAGVSQSPSNKVTEKGKDVELRCDPISGHTALYWYRQSLGQGLEFLIYFQGNSAPDKSGLPSDRFSAERTGGSVSTLTIQRTQQEDSAVYLCASSLGTQRPQHFGDGTRLSIL.

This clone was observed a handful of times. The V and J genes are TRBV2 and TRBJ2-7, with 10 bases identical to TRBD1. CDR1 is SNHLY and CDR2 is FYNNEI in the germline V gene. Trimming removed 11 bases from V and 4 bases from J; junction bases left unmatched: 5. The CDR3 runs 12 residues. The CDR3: CAVSDRGYEQYF. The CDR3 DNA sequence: TGTGCCGTGTCGGACAGGGGGTACGAGCAGTACTTC.

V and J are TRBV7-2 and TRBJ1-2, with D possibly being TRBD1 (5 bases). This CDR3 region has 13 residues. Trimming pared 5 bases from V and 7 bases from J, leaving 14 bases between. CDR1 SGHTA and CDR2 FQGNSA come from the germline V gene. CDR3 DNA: TGTGCCAGCAGCCAGGCCCCAGGGAGTGGCTACACCTTC. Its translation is CASSQAPGSGYTF.

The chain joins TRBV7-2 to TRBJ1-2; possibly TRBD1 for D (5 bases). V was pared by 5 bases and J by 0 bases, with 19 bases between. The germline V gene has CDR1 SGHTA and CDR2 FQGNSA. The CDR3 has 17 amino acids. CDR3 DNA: TGTGCCAGCAGCCCAAGTCCGACAGCCCTTACTAACTATGGCTACACCTTC. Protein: CASSPSPTALTNYGYTF.

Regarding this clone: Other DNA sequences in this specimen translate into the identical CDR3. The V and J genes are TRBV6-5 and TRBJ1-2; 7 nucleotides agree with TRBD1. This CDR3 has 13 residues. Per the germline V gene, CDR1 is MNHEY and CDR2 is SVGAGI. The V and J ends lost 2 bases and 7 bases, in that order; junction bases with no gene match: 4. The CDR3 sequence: CASSYRQGGGYTF. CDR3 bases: TGTGCCAGCAGTTACCGCCAGGGGGGTGGCTACACCTTC.

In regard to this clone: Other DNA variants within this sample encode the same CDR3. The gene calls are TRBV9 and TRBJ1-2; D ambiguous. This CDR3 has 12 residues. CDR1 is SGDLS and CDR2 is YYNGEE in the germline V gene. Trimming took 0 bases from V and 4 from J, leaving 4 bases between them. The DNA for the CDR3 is TGTGCCAGCAGCGTAGATGGCTATGGCTACACCTTC. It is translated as CASSVDGYGYTF.

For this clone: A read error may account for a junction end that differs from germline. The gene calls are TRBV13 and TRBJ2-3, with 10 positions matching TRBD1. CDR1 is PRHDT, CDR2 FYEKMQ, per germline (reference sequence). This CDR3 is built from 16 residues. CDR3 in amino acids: CASSLGGQGGTDTQYF. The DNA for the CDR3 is TGTGCCAGCAGCCTAGGAGGACAGGGGGGGACAGATACGCAGTATTTT.

This CDR3 reads CASKRTGMNTEAFF. CDR3 bases: TGTGCCAGCAAACGGACCGGTATGAACACTGAAGCTTTCTTT. The genes are TRBV6-5 and TRBJ1-1; no firm D call. The V gene lost 7 bases and the J gene lost 0 bases, with 12 bases spanning the gap. This CDR3 has 14 amino acids. Germline lookup yields CDR1 MNHEY and CDR2 SVGAGI.

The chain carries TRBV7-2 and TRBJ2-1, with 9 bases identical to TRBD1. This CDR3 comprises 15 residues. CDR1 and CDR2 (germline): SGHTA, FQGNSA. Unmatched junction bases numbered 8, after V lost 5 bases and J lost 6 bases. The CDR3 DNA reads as TGTGCCAGCAGCCCAACTCTGGGACAGGGCAATGAGCAGTTCTTC. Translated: CASSPTLGQGNEQFF.

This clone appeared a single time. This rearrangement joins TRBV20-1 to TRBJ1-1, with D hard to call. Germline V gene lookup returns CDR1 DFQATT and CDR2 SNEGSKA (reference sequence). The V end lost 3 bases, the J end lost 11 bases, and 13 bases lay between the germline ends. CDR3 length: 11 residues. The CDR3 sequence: CSASSRSRAFF. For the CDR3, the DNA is TGCAGTGCTAGTAGTCGCTCAAGGGCTTTCTTT.

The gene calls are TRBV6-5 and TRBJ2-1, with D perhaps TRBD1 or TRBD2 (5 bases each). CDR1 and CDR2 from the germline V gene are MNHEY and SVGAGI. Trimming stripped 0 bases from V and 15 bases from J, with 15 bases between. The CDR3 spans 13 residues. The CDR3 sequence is CASSYSGPEGRFF. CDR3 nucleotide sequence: TGTGCCAGCAGTTACTCGGGACCAGAAGGGAGGTTCTTC.

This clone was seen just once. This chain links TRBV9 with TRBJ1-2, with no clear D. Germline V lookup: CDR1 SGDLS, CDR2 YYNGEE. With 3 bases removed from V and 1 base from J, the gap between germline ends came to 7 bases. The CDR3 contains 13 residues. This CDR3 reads CASSAPVNYGYTF. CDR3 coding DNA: TGTGCCAGCAGCGCTCCTGTTAACTATGGCTACACCTTC.

CDR3 sequence: CASSELRGRGYTF. The CDR3 bases are TGTGCCAGCAGTGAGCTGAGAGGGCGGGGCTACACCTTC. The V call is TRBV2, the J call TRBJ1-2, with D unresolved. Germline CDR1 is SNHLY and CDR2 is FYNNEI. Trimming shortened V by 3 bases and J by 8 bases, and 13 bases separated the two germline ends. CDR3 length: 13 amino acids.

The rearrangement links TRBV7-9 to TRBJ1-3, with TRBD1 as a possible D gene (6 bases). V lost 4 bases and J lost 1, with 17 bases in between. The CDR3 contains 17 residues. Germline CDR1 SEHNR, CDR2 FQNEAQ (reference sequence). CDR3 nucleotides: TGTGCCAGCAGCTCGAGACGATCCAGGGGTTCTGGAAACACCATATATTTT. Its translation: CASSSRRSRGSGNTIYF.

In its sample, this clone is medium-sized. In DNA, the CDR3 is TGTGCTAGTGGTTTGGTCCTTCGACGGGAGCGCAATCAGCCCCAGCATTTT. Translated: CASGLVLRRERNQPQHF. This chain connects TRBV12-5 to TRBJ1-5; D ambiguous. Germline CDR1 is LGHNT and CDR2 is FRNRAP. Trimming removed 0 bases from V and 2 bases from J, with 14 bases in between. This CDR3 is built from 17 residues.